This TCR beta chain was obtained from a study of cytomegalovirus exposure and HLA in healthy donors. Study-wide results and caveats: Looking again later, the authors saw that most CMV-associated TCR beta chains seemed HLA-restricted.

Looked up from germline, CDR1 is MNHEY and CDR2 is SMNVEV (reference sequence). The CDR3 spans 13 residues. The V gene lost 8 bases and the J gene lost 3 bases, with 14 bases spanning the gap. Use of 60 Vbeta and 13 Jbeta primers characterized the PCR. The protocol was immunoSEQ multiplex PCR, while the TCRdb copy is restricted to in-frame clones and leaves out a portion. The sample records around 100,000 clones, about 9.4% being singletons. The sample holds a few counts of this clone. What it recognizes is unknown. Sequencing was carried out using PBMCs. The chain uses TRBV27 and TRBJ2-7; D is possibly TRBD2 (5 bases). This sequence originates from a man aged 40-50 years in good health and CMV-seropositive. CDR3 region: CASGAGRGYEQYF. The CDR3 bases are TGTGCCAGCGGAGCCGGACGGGGCTACGAGCAGTACTTC.